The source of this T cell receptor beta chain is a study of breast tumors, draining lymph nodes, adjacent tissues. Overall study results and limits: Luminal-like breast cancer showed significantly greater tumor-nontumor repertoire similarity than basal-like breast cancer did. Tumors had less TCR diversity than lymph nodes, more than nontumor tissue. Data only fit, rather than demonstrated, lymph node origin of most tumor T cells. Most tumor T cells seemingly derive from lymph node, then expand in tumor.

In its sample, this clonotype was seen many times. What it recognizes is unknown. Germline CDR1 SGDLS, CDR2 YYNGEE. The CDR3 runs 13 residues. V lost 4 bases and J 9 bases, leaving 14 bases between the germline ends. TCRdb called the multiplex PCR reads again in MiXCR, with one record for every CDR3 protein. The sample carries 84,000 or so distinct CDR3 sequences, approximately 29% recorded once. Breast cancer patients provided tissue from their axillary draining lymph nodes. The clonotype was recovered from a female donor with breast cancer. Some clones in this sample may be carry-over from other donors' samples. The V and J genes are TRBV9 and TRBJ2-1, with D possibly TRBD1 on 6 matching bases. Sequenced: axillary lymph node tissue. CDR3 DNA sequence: TGTGCCAGCAGCCCCCGGACAGATGGTGAGCAGTTCTTC. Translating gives CASSPRTDGEQFF.